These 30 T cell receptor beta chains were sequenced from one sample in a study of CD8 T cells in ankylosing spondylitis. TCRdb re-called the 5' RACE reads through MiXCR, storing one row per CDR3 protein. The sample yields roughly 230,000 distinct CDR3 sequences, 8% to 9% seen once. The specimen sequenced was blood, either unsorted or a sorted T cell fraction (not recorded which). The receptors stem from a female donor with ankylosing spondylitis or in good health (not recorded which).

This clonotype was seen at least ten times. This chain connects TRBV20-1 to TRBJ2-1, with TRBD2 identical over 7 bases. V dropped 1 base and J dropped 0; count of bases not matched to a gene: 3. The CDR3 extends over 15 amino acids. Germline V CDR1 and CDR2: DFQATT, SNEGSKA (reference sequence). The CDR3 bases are TGCAGTGCTAGAGCCCTAGCGGTCTCCTACAATGAGCAGTTCTTC. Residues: CSARALAVSYNEQFF.

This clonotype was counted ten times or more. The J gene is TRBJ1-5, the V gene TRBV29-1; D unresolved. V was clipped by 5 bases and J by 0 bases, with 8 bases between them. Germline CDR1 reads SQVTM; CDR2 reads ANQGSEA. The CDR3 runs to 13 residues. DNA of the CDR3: TGCAGCGTTAGTGGGGATAGCAATCAGCCCCAGCATTTT. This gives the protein CSVSGDSNQPQHF. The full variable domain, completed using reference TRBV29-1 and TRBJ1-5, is SAVISQKPSRDICQRGTSLTIQCQVDSQVTMMFWYRQQPGQSLTLIATANQGSEATYESGFVIDKFPISRPNLTFSTLTVSNMSPEDSSIYLCSVSGDSNQPQHFGDGTRLSIL.

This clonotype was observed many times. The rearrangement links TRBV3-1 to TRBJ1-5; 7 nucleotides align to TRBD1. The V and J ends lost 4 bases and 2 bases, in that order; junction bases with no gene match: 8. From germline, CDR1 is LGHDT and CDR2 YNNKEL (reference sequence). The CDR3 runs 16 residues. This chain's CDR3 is CASSPSGQPRNQPQHF. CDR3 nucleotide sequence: TGTGCCAGCAGCCCATCGGGACAGCCTCGCAATCAGCCCCAGCATTTT.

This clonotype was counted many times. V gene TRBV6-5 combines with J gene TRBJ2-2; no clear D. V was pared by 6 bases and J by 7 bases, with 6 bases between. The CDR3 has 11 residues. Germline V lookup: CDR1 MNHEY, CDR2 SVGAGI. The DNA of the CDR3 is TGTGCCAGCAGAGACCACGGGGAGCTGTTTTTT. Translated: CASRDHGELFF.

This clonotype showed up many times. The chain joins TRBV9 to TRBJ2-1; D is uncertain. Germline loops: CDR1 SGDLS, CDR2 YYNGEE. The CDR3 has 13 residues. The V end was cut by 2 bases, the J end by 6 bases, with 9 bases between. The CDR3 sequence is CASSVPGTNEQFF. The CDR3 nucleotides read TGTGCCAGCAGCGTCCCCGGCACCAATGAGCAGTTCTTC.

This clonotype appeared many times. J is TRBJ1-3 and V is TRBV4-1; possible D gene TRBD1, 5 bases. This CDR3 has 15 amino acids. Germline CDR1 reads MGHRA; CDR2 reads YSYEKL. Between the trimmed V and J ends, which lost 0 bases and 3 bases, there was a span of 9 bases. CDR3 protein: CASSQEGTDGNTIYF. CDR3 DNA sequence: TGCGCCAGCAGCCAAGAAGGGACTGATGGAAACACCATATATTTT.

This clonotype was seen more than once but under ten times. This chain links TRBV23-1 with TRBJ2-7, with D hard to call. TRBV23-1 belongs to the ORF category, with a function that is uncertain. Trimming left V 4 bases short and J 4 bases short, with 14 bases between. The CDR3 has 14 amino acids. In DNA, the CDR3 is TGCGCCAGCAGTCCGACTCAGGAAGCGTACGAGCAGTACTTC. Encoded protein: CASSPTQEAYEQYF.

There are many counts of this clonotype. Here the CDR3 DNA reads TGTGCCAGCAGTCTCTCAGGGCACCCGGATTCACCCCTCCACTTT. Its protein is CASSLSGHPDSPLHF. The rearrangement uses TRBV12-3 or TRBV12-4 and TRBJ1-6; possibly TRBD1 for D (5 bases). The CDR3 loop spans 15 amino acids. V was clipped by 5 bases and J by 8 bases, with 16 bases between them.

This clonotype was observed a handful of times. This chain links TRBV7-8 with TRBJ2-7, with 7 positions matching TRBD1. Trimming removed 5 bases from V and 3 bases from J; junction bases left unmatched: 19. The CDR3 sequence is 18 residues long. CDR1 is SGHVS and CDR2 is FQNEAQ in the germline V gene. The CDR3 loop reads CASSPLSPRTGKYYEQYF. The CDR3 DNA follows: TGTGCCAGCAGCCCCCTTTCTCCAAGGACAGGAAAATACTACGAGCAGTACTTC.

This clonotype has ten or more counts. The chain's CDR3 is CAIAAAGGTDTQYF. CDR3 coding DNA: TGTGCCATCGCCGCAGCGGGGGGCACAGATACGCAGTATTTT. The gene calls are TRBV10-3 and TRBJ2-3; 8 positions agree with TRBD2. The J segment lost 1 base and the V segment lost 8 bases, leaving 5 bases of the junction unmatched. The CDR3 is made up of 14 amino acids. Per germline, CDR1 ENHRY and CDR2 SYGVKD.

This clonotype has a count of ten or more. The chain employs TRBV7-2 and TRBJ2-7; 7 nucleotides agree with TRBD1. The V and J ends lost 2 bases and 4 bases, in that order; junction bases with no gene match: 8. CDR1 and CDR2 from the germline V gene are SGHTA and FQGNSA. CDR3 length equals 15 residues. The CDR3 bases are TGTGCCAGCAGCTTAAGCCTCGGGACAGCTTACGAGCAGTACTTC. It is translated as CASSLSLGTAYEQYF. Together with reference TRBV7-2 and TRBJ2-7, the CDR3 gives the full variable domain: GAGVSQSPSNKVTEKGKDVELRCDPISGHTALYWYRQSLGQGLEFLIYFQGNSAPDKSGLPSDRFSAERTGGSVSTLTIQRTQQEDSAVYLCASSLSLGTAYEQYFGPGTRLTVT.

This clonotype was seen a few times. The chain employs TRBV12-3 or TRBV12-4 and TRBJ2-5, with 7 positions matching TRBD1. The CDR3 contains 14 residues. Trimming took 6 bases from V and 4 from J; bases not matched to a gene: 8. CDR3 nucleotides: TGTGCCAGCAGACAGACAGGGTCAGGAGAGACCCAGTACTTC. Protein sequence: CASRQTGSGETQYF.

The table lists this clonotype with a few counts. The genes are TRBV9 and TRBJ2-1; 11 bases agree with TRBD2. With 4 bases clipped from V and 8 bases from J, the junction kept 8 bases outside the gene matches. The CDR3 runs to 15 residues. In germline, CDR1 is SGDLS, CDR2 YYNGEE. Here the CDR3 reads CASSQLAGVKHEQFF. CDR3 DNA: TGTGCCAGCAGCCAACTAGCGGGAGTGAAGCATGAGCAGTTCTTC.

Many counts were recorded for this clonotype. The CDR3 DNA reads as TGTGCCAGCAGCCTTGACAGGGTGATCGGGGAGCTGTTTTTT. Translated: CASSLDRVIGELFF. The chain couples TRBV7-2 to TRBJ2-2, with 7 bases fitting TRBD1. Trimming at V came to 5 bases and at J to 7 bases, leaving 7 bases not matched to a gene. CDR3 length: 14 amino acids. Germline lookup yields CDR1 SGHTA and CDR2 FQGNSA.

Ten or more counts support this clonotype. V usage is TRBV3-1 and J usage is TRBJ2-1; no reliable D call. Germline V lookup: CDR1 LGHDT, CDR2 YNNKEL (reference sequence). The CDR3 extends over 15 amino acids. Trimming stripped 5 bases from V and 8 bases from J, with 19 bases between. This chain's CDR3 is CASSDRAHVLDEQFF. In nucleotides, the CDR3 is TGTGCCAGCAGCGACCGGGCCCACGTCCTGGATGAGCAGTTCTTC.

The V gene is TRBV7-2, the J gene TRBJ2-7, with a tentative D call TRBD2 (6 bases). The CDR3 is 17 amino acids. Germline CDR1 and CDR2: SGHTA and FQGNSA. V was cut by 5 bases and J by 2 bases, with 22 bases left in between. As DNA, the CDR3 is TGTGCCAGCAGCCCGCAGTCGGGGGACTTCCTGACCTACGAGCAGTACTTC. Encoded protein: CASSPQSGDFLTYEQYF.

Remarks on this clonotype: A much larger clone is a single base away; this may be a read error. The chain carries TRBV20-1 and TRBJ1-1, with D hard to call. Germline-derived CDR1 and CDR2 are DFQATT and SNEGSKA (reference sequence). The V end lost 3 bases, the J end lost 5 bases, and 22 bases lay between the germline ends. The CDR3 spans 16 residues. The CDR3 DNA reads TGCAGTGCTAGGGGCCAGGCCGTAAGTTTAGGAACTGAAGCTTTCTTT. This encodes CSARGQAVSLGTEAFF.

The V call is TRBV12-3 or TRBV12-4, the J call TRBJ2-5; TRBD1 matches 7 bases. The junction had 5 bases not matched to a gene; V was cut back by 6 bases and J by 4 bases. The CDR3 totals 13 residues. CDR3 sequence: CASRQGWRETQYF. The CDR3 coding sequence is TGTGCCAGCAGACAGGGGTGGCGAGAGACCCAGTACTTC.

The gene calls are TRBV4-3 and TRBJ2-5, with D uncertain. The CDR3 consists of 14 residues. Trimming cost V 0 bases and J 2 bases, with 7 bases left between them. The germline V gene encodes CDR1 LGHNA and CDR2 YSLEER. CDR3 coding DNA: TGCGCCAGCAGCCAAGACTATGGTCAAGAGACCCAGTACTTC. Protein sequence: CASSQDYGQETQYF.

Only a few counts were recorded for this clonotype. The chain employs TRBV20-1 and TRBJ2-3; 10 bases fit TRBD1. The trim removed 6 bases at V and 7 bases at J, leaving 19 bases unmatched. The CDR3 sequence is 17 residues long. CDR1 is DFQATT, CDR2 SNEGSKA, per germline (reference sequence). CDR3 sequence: CSALGDRGIGGSHTQYF. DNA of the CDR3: TGCAGTGCCCTAGGGGACAGGGGAATCGGTGGGAGCCATACGCAGTATTTT.

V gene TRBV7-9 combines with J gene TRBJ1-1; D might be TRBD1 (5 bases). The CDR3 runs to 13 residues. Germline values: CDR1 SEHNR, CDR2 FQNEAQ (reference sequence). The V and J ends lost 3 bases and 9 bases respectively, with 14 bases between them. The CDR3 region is CASSLVRDRQAFF. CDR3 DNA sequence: TGTGCCAGCAGCTTGGTCCGGGACCGCCAAGCTTTCTTT.

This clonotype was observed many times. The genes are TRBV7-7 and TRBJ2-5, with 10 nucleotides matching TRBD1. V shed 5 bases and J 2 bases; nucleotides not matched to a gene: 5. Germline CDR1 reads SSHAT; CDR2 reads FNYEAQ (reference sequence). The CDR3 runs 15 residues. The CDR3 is CASSPGDRGQETQYF. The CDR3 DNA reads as TGTGCCAGCAGCCCCGGGGACAGGGGACAAGAGACCCAGTACTTC.

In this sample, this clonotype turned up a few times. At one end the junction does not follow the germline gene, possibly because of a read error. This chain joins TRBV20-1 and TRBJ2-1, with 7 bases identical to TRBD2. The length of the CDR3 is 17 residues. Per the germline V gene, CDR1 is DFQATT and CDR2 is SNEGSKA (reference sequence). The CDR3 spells CCANRVIWASGYNEQFF. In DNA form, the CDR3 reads TGCTGTGCTAACCGTGTTATTTGGGCTAGCGGTTACAATGAGCAGTTCTTC.

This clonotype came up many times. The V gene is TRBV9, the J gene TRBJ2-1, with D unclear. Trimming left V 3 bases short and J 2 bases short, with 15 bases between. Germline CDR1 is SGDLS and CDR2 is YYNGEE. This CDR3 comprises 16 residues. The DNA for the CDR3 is TGTGCCAGCAGCGGATCCCAGTGGAGACCCTACAATGAGCAGTTCTTC. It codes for CASSGSQWRPYNEQFF.

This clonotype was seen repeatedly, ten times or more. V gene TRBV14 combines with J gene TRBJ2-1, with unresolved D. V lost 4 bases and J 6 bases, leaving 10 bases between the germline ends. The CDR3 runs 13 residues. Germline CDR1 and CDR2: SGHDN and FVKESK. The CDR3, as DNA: TGTGCCAGCAGCCGCCTGGGCAGCAATGAGCAGTTCTTC. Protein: CASSRLGSNEQFF.

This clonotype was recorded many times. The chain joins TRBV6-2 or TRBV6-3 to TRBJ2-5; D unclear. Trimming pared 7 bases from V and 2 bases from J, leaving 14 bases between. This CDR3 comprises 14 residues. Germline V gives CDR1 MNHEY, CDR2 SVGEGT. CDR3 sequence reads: CASTGGVLQETQYF. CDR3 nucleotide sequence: TGTGCCAGCACGGGTGGGGTTCTTCAAGAGACCCAGTACTTC.

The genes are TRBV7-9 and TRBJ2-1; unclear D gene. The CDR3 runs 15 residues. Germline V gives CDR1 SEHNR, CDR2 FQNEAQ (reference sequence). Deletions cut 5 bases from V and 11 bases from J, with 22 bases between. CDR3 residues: CASSPGPHEVLKQFF. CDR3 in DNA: TGTGCCAGCAGCCCTGGACCCCATGAAGTTTTAAAGCAGTTCTTC.

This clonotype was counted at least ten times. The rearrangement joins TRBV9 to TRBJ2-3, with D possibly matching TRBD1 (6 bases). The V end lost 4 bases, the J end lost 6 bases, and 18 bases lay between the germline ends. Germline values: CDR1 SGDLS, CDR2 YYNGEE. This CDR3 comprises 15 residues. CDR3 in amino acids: CASSLLGGLADTQYF. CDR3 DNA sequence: TGTGCCAGCAGCCTCTTAGGGGGATTGGCGGATACGCAGTATTTT.

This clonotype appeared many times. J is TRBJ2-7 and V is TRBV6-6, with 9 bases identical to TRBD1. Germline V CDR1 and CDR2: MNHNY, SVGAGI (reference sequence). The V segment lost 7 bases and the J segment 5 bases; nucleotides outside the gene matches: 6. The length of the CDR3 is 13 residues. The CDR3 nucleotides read TGTGCCAGCACCCGGGACAGGGTGGACGAGCAGTACTTC. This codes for CASTRDRVDEQYF.

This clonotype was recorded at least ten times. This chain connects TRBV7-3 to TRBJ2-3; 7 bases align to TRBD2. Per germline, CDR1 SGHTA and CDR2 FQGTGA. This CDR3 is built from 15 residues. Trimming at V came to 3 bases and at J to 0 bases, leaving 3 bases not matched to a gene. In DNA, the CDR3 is TGTGCCAGCAGCTTGGGGGGGAGAAGCACAGATACGCAGTATTTT. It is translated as CASSLGGRSTDTQYF.